This T cell receptor beta chain was recorded in a study of T cells expressing NK-cell markers. CDR1 and CDR2 from the germline V gene are MNHNS and SASEGT. This CDR3 is built from 15 residues. TCRdb re-called the 5' RACE reads; every CDR3 protein appears as one record, without DNA. The listing contains about 260,000 distinct CDR3 sequences. The sequenced sample consisted of blood T cells: a sorted CD56 or NKG2C T cell subset, CD4+ or CD8+ T cells, or bulk PBMC T cells (not recorded which). The chain employs TRBV6-1 and TRBJ2-3; the D call of TRBD2 rests on TCRdb alone, since no DNA is present to check it. The clonotype was recovered from a woman aged 18-70 years in good health. The chain's CDR3 is CASSILAGGSDTQYF.